The rows below give T cell receptor beta chains drawn from one sample of a study of T cell repertoires in cytomegalovirus infection. TCRdb redid the calling of the reads with MiXCR, one entry per CDR3 protein. The sample comprises approximately 500,000 distinct CDR3 sequences, about 11% of which are singletons, and around 9.6% rests with the top ten. Specimen: PBMCs. The receptors stem from a human donor in good health (CMV status not recorded). Some clones in this sample may be carry-over from other donors' samples. Both conserved end residues are part of each CDR3. Each record gives: J gene, V gene, clone size, D gene, CDR3 DNA, CDR3 protein. A D gene is named only where the DNA matches it firmly. For some rows the clone size is stated as once, few or many, or as a class when expanded; others skip it.

J gene: TRBJ2-1
V gene: TRBV20-1
clone size: .
D gene: .
CDR3 DNA: TGCAGTGCTAGCAAGGGGGTGAATGAGCAGTTCTTC
CDR3 protein: CSASKGVNEQFF

J gene: TRBJ2-5
V gene: TRBV7-2
clone size: medium-sized
D gene: .
CDR3 DNA: TGTGCCAGCAGCTTAAGTCGGCCGGAGGGGACCCAGTACTTC
CDR3 protein: CASSLSRPEGTQYF

J gene: TRBJ2-6
V gene: TRBV29-1
clone size: .
D gene: TRBD1
CDR3 DNA: TGCAGCGTAATTACAGGGGAAGGGGCCAACGTCCTGACTTTC
CDR3 protein: CSVITGEGANVLTF

J gene: TRBJ2-3
V gene: TRBV7-3
clone size: many
D gene: .
CDR3 DNA: TGTGCCAGCAGCGGCGGAGGCACAGATACGCAGTATTTT
CDR3 protein: CASSGGGTDTQYF

J gene: TRBJ2-7
V gene: TRBV6-2/TRBV6-3
clone size: many
D gene: .
CDR3 DNA: TGTGCCAGCAGTTACGGGTCCCAGTACGAGCAGTACTTC
CDR3 protein: CASSYGSQYEQYF

J gene: TRBJ1-2
V gene: TRBV28
clone size: .
D gene: TRBD1
CDR3 DNA: TGTGCCAGCAGTCCCCGGACAGGCCCTCGGGGCTATGGCTACACCTTC
CDR3 protein: CASSPRTGPRGYGYTF

J gene: TRBJ2-3
V gene: TRBV2
clone size: few
D gene: TRBD2
CDR3 DNA: TGTGCCAGCACCGATAGCGGGAGGTTAACAGATACGCAGTATTTT
CDR3 protein: CASTDSGRLTDTQYF

J gene: TRBJ2-2
V gene: TRBV7-6
clone size: many
D gene: .
CDR3 DNA: TGTGCCAGCCGCGACAGGCCGAACACCGGGGAGCTGTTTTTT
CDR3 protein: CASRDRPNTGELFF

J gene: TRBJ2-3
V gene: TRBV18
clone size: .
D gene: TRBD1
CDR3 DNA: TGTGCCAGCTCACCAGGGCAGGGGGCTGTTGGCACAGATACGCAGTATTTT
CDR3 protein: CASSPGQGAVGTDTQYF

J gene: TRBJ2-5
V gene: TRBV28
clone size: many
D gene: .
CDR3 DNA: TGTGCCAGCAGTCCTACTCGGAAGACCCAGTACTTC
CDR3 protein: CASSPTRKTQYF

J gene: TRBJ2-2
V gene: TRBV7-9
clone size: many
D gene: TRBD2
CDR3 DNA: TGTGCCAGCAGCCGGGGACTAGCGGTTGAGCTGTTTTTT
CDR3 protein: CASSRGLAVELFF

J gene: TRBJ2-1
V gene: TRBV7-6
clone size: many
D gene: TRBD1
CDR3 DNA: TGTGCCAGCAGCTTAGTTGTCGTGGTGGGGACAGGGGACAATGAGCAGTTCTTC
CDR3 protein: CASSLVVVVGTGDNEQFF

J gene: TRBJ2-3
V gene: TRBV7-2
clone size: many
D gene: TRBD2
CDR3 DNA: TGTGCCAGCAGCCCAGGCGGGGGGTGGGGCACAGATACGCAGTATTTT
CDR3 protein: CASSPGGGWGTDTQYF

J gene: TRBJ2-1
V gene: TRBV11-2
clone size: many
D gene: .
CDR3 DNA: TGTGCCAGCAGCTTAGACCTAGGACAGACCAATGAGCAGTTCTTC
CDR3 protein: CASSLDLGQTNEQFF

J gene: TRBJ1-3
V gene: TRBV28
clone size: few
D gene: TRBD1
CDR3 DNA: TGTGCCAGCAGTCCCTCGACAGGGAGCAGAAACACCATATATTTT
CDR3 protein: CASSPSTGSRNTIYF

J gene: TRBJ2-5
V gene: TRBV6-5
clone size: .
D gene: TRBD2
CDR3 DNA: TGTGCCAGCATGCCAGCGGGGGGACAAGAGACCCAGTACTTC
CDR3 protein: CASMPAGGQETQYF

J gene: TRBJ2-2
V gene: TRBV7-6
clone size: many
D gene: TRBD2
CDR3 DNA: TGTGCCAGCAGCTTAGTGGGTAGCGGGTATGGCACCGGGGAGCTGTTTTTT
CDR3 protein: CASSLVGSGYGTGELFF

J gene: TRBJ2-2
V gene: TRBV27
clone size: .
D gene: TRBD1
CDR3 DNA: TGTGCCAGCAGTCCGGGACAGGACACCGGGGAGCTGTTTTTT
CDR3 protein: CASSPGQDTGELFF

J gene: TRBJ2-7
V gene: TRBV5-1
clone size: .
D gene: TRBD1
CDR3 DNA: TGCGCCAGCAGCGTCGGGACAGCTCCCTACGAGCAGTACTTC
CDR3 protein: CASSVGTAPYEQYF

J gene: TRBJ2-3
V gene: TRBV20-1
clone size: .
D gene: .
CDR3 DNA: TGCAGTGCTAGGACGGGCACAGATACGCAGTATTTT
CDR3 protein: CSARTGTDTQYF

J gene: TRBJ1-5
V gene: TRBV19
clone size: few
D gene: .
CDR3 DNA: TGTGCCAGTCTCGGCGACAGACACAATCAGCCCCAGCATTTT
CDR3 protein: CASLGDRHNQPQHF

J gene: TRBJ1-4
V gene: TRBV3-1
clone size: many
D gene: .
CDR3 DNA: TGTGCCAGCAGCCAAGAGTACCGACTGTTTTTT
CDR3 protein: CASSQEYRLFF

J gene: TRBJ2-1
V gene: TRBV28
clone size: few
D gene: .
CDR3 DNA: TGTGCCAGCGGAACGGCTTACAATGAGCAGTTCTTC
CDR3 protein: CASGTAYNEQFF

J gene: TRBJ1-5
V gene: TRBV20-1
clone size: few
D gene: .
CDR3 DNA: TGCAGTGCTAGAGTTGTGGCCCCTAGCAATCAGCCCCAGCATTTT
CDR3 protein: CSARVVAPSNQPQHF

J gene: TRBJ1-2
V gene: TRBV20-1
clone size: few
D gene: TRBD1
CDR3 DNA: TGCAGTGCTAGCCCGAGGACAGGCGACCACTATGGCTACACCTTC
CDR3 protein: CSASPRTGDHYGYTF

J gene: TRBJ2-1
V gene: TRBV9
clone size: few
D gene: .
CDR3 DNA: TGTGCCAGCAGCGCCACCTCAGGGGTTAGCTCCTACAATGAGCAGTTCTTC
CDR3 protein: CASSATSGVSSYNEQFF

J gene: TRBJ2-5
V gene: TRBV6-2/TRBV6-3
clone size: many
D gene: .
CDR3 DNA: TGTGCCAGCAGTTACAAGATACAAGAGACCCAGTACTTC
CDR3 protein: CASSYKIQETQYF

J gene: TRBJ1-5
V gene: TRBV18
clone size: .
D gene: TRBD1
CDR3 DNA: TGTGCCAGCTCACCCGTTCGGGACAGGGTTGGACAGCCCCAGCATTTT
CDR3 protein: CASSPVRDRVGQPQHF

J gene: TRBJ2-5
V gene: TRBV11-1
clone size: many
D gene: .
CDR3 DNA: TGTGCCAGCAGCACCCGACAGGCCCGCGAAGAGACCCAGTACTTC
CDR3 protein: CASSTRQAREETQYF